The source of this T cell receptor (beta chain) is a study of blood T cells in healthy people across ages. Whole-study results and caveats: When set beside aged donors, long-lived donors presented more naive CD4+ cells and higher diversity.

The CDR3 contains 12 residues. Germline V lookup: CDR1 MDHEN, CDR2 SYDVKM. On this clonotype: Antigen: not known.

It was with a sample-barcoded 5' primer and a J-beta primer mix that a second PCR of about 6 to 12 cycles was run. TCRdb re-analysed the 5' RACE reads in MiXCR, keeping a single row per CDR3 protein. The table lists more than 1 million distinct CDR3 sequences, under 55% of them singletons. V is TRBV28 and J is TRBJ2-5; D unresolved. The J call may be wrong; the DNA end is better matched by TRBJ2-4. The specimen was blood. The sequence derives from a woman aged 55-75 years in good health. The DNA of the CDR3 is TGTGCCAGCAGTTCGGAGCGAGGCATTCAGTACTTC. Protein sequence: CASSSERGIQYF.